Sequencing of this T cell receptor beta chain was carried out in a study of early T cells in non-severe SARS-CoV-2 infection. Study-wide findings and caveats: Database matching using VDJdb favored anti-spike CD8 responses, with private and CD4 specificities left missing.

The TCR library protocol attached unique molecular identifiers to the individual cDNA molecules. TCRdb recomputed calls from the 5' RACE reads with MiXCR, one row per CDR3 protein. The table records around 84,000 distinct CDR3 sequences, about 10% of them present only once. J lost 4 bases, V lost 1 base, and 14 bases had no gene match. The CDR3 contains 17 residues. Germline lookup yields CDR1 DFQATT and CDR2 SNEGSKA (reference sequence). This clonotype occurred a few times. Its antigen is currently unknown. The chain uses TRBV20-1 and TRBJ2-3; 7 bases line up with TRBD1. Sequencing used whole blood, obtained at baseline. The sequence was collected from an adult who was a healthcare worker with PCR-confirmed SARS-CoV-2 infection or an uninfected control (not recorded which). The CDR3 region is CSARATWGEQGADTQYF. The CDR3 nucleotides read TGCAGTGCTAGAGCCACCTGGGGAGAGCAGGGGGCAGATACGCAGTATTTT.